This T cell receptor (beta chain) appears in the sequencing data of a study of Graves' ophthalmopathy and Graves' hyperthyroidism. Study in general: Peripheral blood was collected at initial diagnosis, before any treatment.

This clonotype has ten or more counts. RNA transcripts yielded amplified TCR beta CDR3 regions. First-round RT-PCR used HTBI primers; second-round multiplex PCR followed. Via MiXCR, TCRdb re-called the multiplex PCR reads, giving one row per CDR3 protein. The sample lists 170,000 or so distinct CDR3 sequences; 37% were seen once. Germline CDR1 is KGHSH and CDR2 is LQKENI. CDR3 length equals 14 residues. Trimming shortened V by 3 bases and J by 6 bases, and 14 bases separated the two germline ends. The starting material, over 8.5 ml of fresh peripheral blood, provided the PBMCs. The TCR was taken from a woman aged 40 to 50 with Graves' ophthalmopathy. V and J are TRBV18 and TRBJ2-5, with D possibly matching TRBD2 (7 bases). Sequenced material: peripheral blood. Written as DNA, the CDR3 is TGTGCCAGCTCACCGGTAAAGGGGGGGAAGACCCAGTACTTC. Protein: CASSPVKGGKTQYF.